This paragraph covers one TCR beta chain sequence. This sample is drawn from a study of cytomegalovirus exposure and HLA in healthy donors. PCR involved 60 Vbeta and 13 Jbeta primers. Using immunoSEQ multiplex PCR, the repertoire was profiled, and TCRdb retains in-frame clones only, with some absent. The sample consists of roughly 160,000 clones, about 82% of them appearing once. Germline V gene sequence: CDR1 SEHNR, CDR2 FQNEAQ (reference sequence). Trimming took off 1 base at V and 8 bases at J, with 14 bases between the two ends. There are 14 residues in the CDR3. The chain recombines TRBV7-9 with TRBJ1-2; D is unclear. Sample: PBMCs. This clonotype originated in a male donor in good health and CMV-seronegative. The CDR3 spells CASSLVTPSEGYTF. CDR3 bases: TGTGCCAGCAGCTTAGTAACCCCGTCTGAGGGCTACACCTTC. Filled out from reference TRBV7-9 and TRBJ1-2, the complete variable domain reads DTGVSQNPRHKITKRGQNVTFRCDPISEHNRLYWYRQTLGQGPEFLTYFQNEAQLEKSRLLSDRFSAERPKGSFSTLEIQRTEQGDSAMYLCASSLVTPSEGYTFGSGTRLTVV.